The clone carrying this T cell receptor beta chain was seen repeatedly, ten times or more. Its antigen is currently unknown. This sample is drawn from a study of blood T cells in healthy people across ages. Across the study: Capturing about one barcoded beta molecule per two T cells was achieved by template switching. General study findings and limits: A roughly linear age-dependent decrease characterized TCR beta diversity per million T cells.

Each sample gave at least 6.5 million isolated PBMCs. Per individual sample, total RNA of at least 6 micrograms was extracted. The CDR3 is 15 residues long. With 6 bases removed from V and 1 base from J, the gap between germline ends came to 16 bases. CDR1 LGHDT and CDR2 YNNKEL come from the germline V gene (reference sequence). The use of a sample-barcoded 5' primer and a J-beta primer mix characterized a second PCR of roughly 6 to 11 cycles. MiXCR, run by TCRdb on the 5' RACE reads, gives a single entry per CDR3 protein. Of approximately 320,000 distinct CDR3 sequences detected, roughly 27% appear once; the ten largest clones hold 29%.

This chain joins TRBV3-1 and TRBJ2-7, with unresolved D. The sequenced sample consisted of blood. The receptor was isolated from a woman aged 65 to 85 in good health. The CDR3 DNA reads TGTGCCAGCAGTCCTAACTCCCCTGTTTCCTACGAGCAGTACTTC. Translation gives CASSPNSPVSYEQYF.